What follows are 10 T cell receptor beta chains derived from one specimen sequenced in a study of cytomegalovirus exposure and HLA in healthy donors. Primers: 60 Vbeta forward and 13 Jbeta reverse. Method: immunoSEQ multiplex PCR; TCRdb's copy keeps in-frame clones and lacks some. The sample carries some 110,000 clones, nearly 80% recorded once. The sample taken for sequencing was PBMCs. The origin of the receptors is a man aged 30 to 45 in good health and CMV-seronegative.

The chain is built from TRBV15 and TRBJ2-2, with D uncertain. Per germline, CDR1 LNHNV and CDR2 YYDKDF (reference sequence). The CDR3 loop spans 14 amino acids. V was cut by 0 bases and J by 4 bases, with 6 bases left in between. CDR3 bases: TGTGCCACCAGCAGAGATGCGGTCACCGGGGAGCTGTTTTTT. It translates to CATSRDAVTGELFF.

The gene calls are TRBV4-1 and TRBJ2-1, with 10 bases identical to TRBD1. This CDR3 comprises 12 residues. CDR1 and CDR2 (germline): MGHRA, YSYEKL. V was pared by 1 base and J by 12 bases, with 0 bases of the junction left unmatched. The CDR3 region is CASSQGDRGQFF. The CDR3, as DNA: TGCGCCAGCAGCCAAGGGGACAGGGGGCAGTTCTTC.

This chain links TRBV5-1 with TRBJ1-2, with 7 bases lining up with TRBD1. This CDR3 contains 13 residues. Trimming cost V 4 bases and J 8 bases; bases outside gene matches: 8. Per the germline V gene, CDR1 is SGHRS and CDR2 is YFSETQ. CDR3 in amino acids: CASSPGGGTGYTF. CDR3 DNA sequence: TGCGCCAGCAGCCCGGGAGGGGGCACCGGCTACACCTTC.

The chain uses TRBV7-2 and TRBJ1-2, with a tentative D call TRBD1 (6 bases). CDR1 is SGHTA and CDR2 is FQGNSA in the germline V gene. Trimming shortened V by 5 bases and J by 1 base, and 11 bases separated the two germline ends. This CDR3 has 14 amino acids. The CDR3: CASSPRTVNYGYTF. The CDR3 DNA is TGTGCCAGCAGCCCTAGGACAGTTAACTATGGCTACACCTTC. Complete variable domain (other parts from reference TRBV7-2 and TRBJ1-2): GAGVSQSPSNKVTEKGKDVELRCDPISGHTALYWYRQSLGQGLEFLIYFQGNSAPDKSGLPSDRFSAERTGGSVSTLTIQRTQQEDSAVYLCASSPRTVNYGYTFGSGTRLTVV.

The chain links TRBV28 to TRBJ2-7; 9 bases map to TRBD1. After removal of 6 bases from V and 4 bases from J, the junction contained 7 bases not matched to a gene. Germline V gives CDR1 MDHEN, CDR2 SYDVKM. This CDR3 has 14 residues. DNA for the CDR3: TGTGCCAGCAGCGTTACAGGGGGCAGGTACGAGCAGTACTTC. Its protein is CASSVTGGRYEQYF.

V usage is TRBV11-2 and J usage is TRBJ2-1, with 7 bases lining up with TRBD1. Trimming cost V 5 bases and J 2 bases; bases outside gene matches: 18. Germline assignment: CDR1 SGHAT and CDR2 FQNNGV. The CDR3 contains 19 residues. The CDR3, as DNA: TGTGCCAGCAGCCGAGGGCGGCAGGGGTGGACAGGCGCCTACAATGAGCAGTTCTTC. The encoded protein is CASSRGRQGWTGAYNEQFF.

In this sample, this clone turned up once. This chain links TRBV6-1 with TRBJ2-1, with a tentative D call TRBD1 (6 bases). The CDR3 is made up of 13 amino acids. Germline values: CDR1 MNHNS, CDR2 SASEGT. V lost 8 bases and J lost 5, with 13 bases in between. The CDR3 loop reads CASLQGFDNEQFF. CDR3 DNA: TGTGCCAGCTTACAGGGTTTCGACAATGAGCAGTTCTTC.

The chain uses TRBV6-5 and TRBJ1-6; D is perhaps TRBD1 (6 bases). CDR1 MNHEY and CDR2 SVGAGI come from the germline V gene. The V end was cut by 8 bases, the J end by 5 bases, with 10 bases between. There are 13 residues in the CDR3. The CDR3 loop reads CASGQTNNSPLHF. CDR3 in DNA: TGTGCCAGCGGACAGACCAATAATTCACCCCTCCACTTT.

V usage is TRBV5-1 and J usage is TRBJ2-5; D call uncertain. Gene TRBJ2-7 matches the end of the DNA better, so the J call may be wrong. The V gene's germline CDR1 is SGHRS and CDR2 YFSETQ. The CDR3 has 14 residues. As DNA, the CDR3 is TGCGCCAGCAGCTTAGCCTACGGCGGCTACGAGCAGTACTTC. This codes for CASSLAYGGYEQYF.

The V gene is TRBV21-1, the J gene TRBJ1-3; the D call in the table, TRBD1, was not verified against the DNA. TRBV21-1 is reported as a pseudogene. This CDR3 spans 17 amino acids. In DNA, the CDR3 is TGTGCCAGCAGCAGCTTCGTACTTACAGTCTCTGGAAACACCATATATTTT. Amino acids: CASSSFVLTVSGNTIYF.